The T cell receptor beta chain described here comes from a study of cytomegalovirus exposure and HLA in healthy donors. Primers for the PCR totalled 60 Vbeta and 13 Jbeta. The repertoire was sequenced with immunoSEQ multiplex PCR; TCRdb's copy has only in-frame clones and lacks some. Here the sample spans more than 130,000 clones, around 85% being singletons. The V and J ends lost 9 bases and 4 bases respectively, with 12 bases between them. CDR3 size: 13 residues. Germline V gene sequence: CDR1 MNHEY, CDR2 SMNVEV (reference sequence). Points on this clone: What it binds is not known.

Whole-study findings and limits: The classifier reportedly diagnosed cytomegalovirus status with high sensitivity and specificity. A later analysis found TCR association rates differed by HLA locus, highest for DRB1 and lowest for HLA-C.

Each donor's status was that of a healthy bone marrow donor. Donors were nominally healthy when sampled, though unrecorded immune exposures were likely. This clonotype was sampled from a man aged 35 to 55 in good health and CMV-seropositive. The rearrangement joins TRBV27 to TRBJ2-2, with D possibly matching TRBD2 (5 bases). Sequencing was performed on PBMCs. CDR3 DNA sequence: TGTGCCAGTTCGGGGTTTGGCACCGGGGAGCTGTTTTTT. It yields the protein CASSGFGTGELFF.